The clone carrying this T cell receptor (beta chain) was seen a handful of times. MiXCR, applied by TCRdb to the reads, yields one record per CDR3 protein. The sample lists about 530,000 distinct CDR3 sequences, 26% seen once, with 13% in the top ten. The CDR3 sequence is 13 residues long. Trimming left V 3 bases short and J 3 bases short, with 8 bases between. This record belongs to a study of T cell repertoires in cytomegalovirus infection. Study-level background: In public TCR beta signatures, there were indications of both CMV infection and matching HLA type.

The chain combines TRBV12-3 or TRBV12-4 with TRBJ1-1; D is undetermined. This TCR derives from a human donor in good health (CMV status not recorded). Some clones in this sample may be carry-over from other donors' samples. The sample consisted of PBMCs. The CDR3 spells CASSFSSDTEAFF. CDR3 nucleotide sequence: TGTGCCAGCAGTTTTTCGAGTGACACTGAAGCTTTCTTT.